Listed below are T cell receptor beta chains from one sample, sequenced in a study of CD8 T cells in ankylosing spondylitis. TCRdb re-called the 5' RACE reads with MiXCR, one entry per CDR3 protein. The table includes 750,000 to 850,000 distinct CDR3 sequences, approximately 10% detected once. Sequences were obtained from blood, either unsorted or a sorted T cell fraction (not recorded which). The origin of the receptors is a male donor with ankylosing spondylitis. Each CDR3 is given with its conserved first and last residue. A D gene is named only where the DNA matches it firmly. Clone size is given for some rows only: seen once, a few or many times, or a class if the clone is expanded.

TGCAGTGCTAACCCGCTAGCCGGAGGGGATACGCAGTATTTT	CSANPLAGGDTQYF	NA	TRBV20-1	NA	TRBJ2-3
TGTGCCAGCAGCTATTCCGGGACACCTAATTCACCCCTCCACTTT	CASSYSGTPNSPLHF	NA	TRBV5-4	NA	TRBJ1-6
TGTGCCATCAGTGTTCCACACAAGACAGGGGGGGAATGGGTCATCTACGAGCAGTACTTC	CAISVPHKTGGEWVIYEQYF	TRBD1	TRBV10-3	many	TRBJ2-7
TGTGCCAGCAGTGCCCCGGACAGGGTCACCTACGAGCAGTACTTC	CASSAPDRVTYEQYF	TRBD1	TRBV6-1	NA	TRBJ2-7
TGCGCCAGCAGCTTTGGGGGGACGGACAATTCACCCCTCCACTTT	CASSFGGTDNSPLHF	NA	TRBV5-1	NA	TRBJ1-6
TGCGCCAGCTCAGATTATCAAGAGACCCAGTACTTC	CASSDYQETQYF	NA	TRBV5-1	many	TRBJ2-5
TGCGCCAGCAGCCAAGGGTTCCAAGAGACCCAGTACTTC	CASSQGFQETQYF	NA	TRBV4-3	many	TRBJ2-5
TGTGCCAGCAGGTCCCAGGAGACCTACGAGCAGTACTTC	CASRSQETYEQYF	NA	TRBV5-6	few	TRBJ2-7
TGCGCCAGCAGCTCAACTTCGACAGTTGGGGCCAACGTCCTGACTTTC	CASSSTSTVGANVLTF	NA	TRBV5-1	many	TRBJ2-6
TGCGCCAGCAGCTTGCATGGAGGGGAGACCCAGTACTTC	CASSLHGGETQYF	NA	TRBV5-1	NA	TRBJ2-5
TGCAGTGCTAGAGGTCCTAGCGGGACTTACGAGCAGTACTTC	CSARGPSGTYEQYF	TRBD2	TRBV20-1	NA	TRBJ2-7
TGTGCCAGCAGCTTAGTTTCTACAGGTCCTTTCGGACAGCCCCAGCATTTT	CASSLVSTGPFGQPQHF	NA	TRBV7-2	NA	TRBJ1-5
TGCAGTGCTAGAGACCAGGGACGACGCACTGAAGCTTTCTTT	CSARDQGRRTEAFF	NA	TRBV20-1	many	TRBJ1-1
TGTGCCTGGAGACGGGACAGGACAACAGATACGCAGTATTTT	CAWRRDRTTDTQYF	TRBD1	TRBV30	NA	TRBJ2-3
TGCAGTGCTAGAGATACCCTAGCGGGAGGGCCGAGGTGGGATACGCAGTATTTT	CSARDTLAGGPRWDTQYF	TRBD2	TRBV20-1	NA	TRBJ2-3
TGTGCCAGCAGTGACTCGACCGACAGGGCTTTCTTT	CASSDSTDRAFF	NA	TRBV6-4	NA	TRBJ1-1
TGTGCCAGCAGAACGGCCAGAGATACGCAGTATTTT	CASRTARDTQYF	NA	TRBV12-3/TRBV12-4	many	TRBJ2-3
TGCAGTGCTAGAGAGACAGGGAGGCAAGAGACCCAGTACTTC	CSARETGRQETQYF	NA	TRBV20-1	NA	TRBJ2-5
TGTGCCAGCAGCCTGGGGCGCCGCAGCGAGCAGTTCTTC	CASSLGRRSEQFF	NA	TRBV5-6	NA	TRBJ2-1
TGTGCCAGCAGCTTCGGGGGTAGAGAGACCCAGTACTTC	CASSFGGRETQYF	NA	TRBV5-6	NA	TRBJ2-5
TGTGCCTGGAGAGTGACAGGGGCGCCATCATGGCAGTTCTTC	CAWRVTGAPSWQFF	TRBD1	TRBV30	NA	TRBJ2-1
TGTGCCAGCAGCTTAGGGACAGGAGCTTCACCCCTCCACTTT	CASSLGTGASPLHF	TRBD1	TRBV7-9	few	TRBJ1-6
TGTGCCAGCAGTAAGTATAGCAATCAGCCCCAGCATTTT	CASSKYSNQPQHF	NA	TRBV12-3/TRBV12-4	few	TRBJ1-5
TGCGCCAGCAGCCAAGCTAGGACATCTGAGCAGTTCTTC	CASSQARTSEQFF	NA	TRBV4-1	NA	TRBJ2-1
TGTGCCAGCAGTGAATCGGAGTGGAGCAATCAGCCCCAGCATTTT	CASSESEWSNQPQHF	NA	TRBV2	few	TRBJ1-5
TGCAGTGCTACCCCCGACGAGTACACTGAAGCTTTCTTT	CSATPDEYTEAFF	NA	TRBV20-1	few	TRBJ1-1
TGCGCCAGCAGCTTTGACGGGACGGGGCCGGGGGAGCATTTT	CASSFDGTGPGEHF	NA	TRBV5-1	NA	TRBJ1-5
TGCAGCGTTGACGTTGGGGAGACCCAGTACTTC	CSVDVGETQYF	NA	TRBV29-1	many	TRBJ2-5
TGTGCCAACCAACAGGGCCCCTCCTACGAGCAGTACTTC	CANQQGPSYEQYF	NA	TRBV28	few	TRBJ2-7
TGCAGTGCGCTACAGGGGAAGAACACTGAAGCTTTCTTT	CSALQGKNTEAFF	TRBD1	TRBV20-1	many	TRBJ1-1
TGTGCCAGCAGCCAACCCAGCCCCACAGATACGCAGTATTTT	CASSQPSPTDTQYF	NA	TRBV4-2	NA	TRBJ2-3
TGTGCCATCAGTGGAGGAAGGTCCGGAGAAGGGACCCAGTACTTC	CAISGGRSGEGTQYF	NA	TRBV10-3	NA	TRBJ2-5
TGTGCCAGCAGCCCCGGACAGAGCTACTATGGCTACACCTTC	CASSPGQSYYGYTF	NA	TRBV9	few	TRBJ1-2
TGTGCCAGCAGCTTAAGAGAAAAGACTGAAGCTTTCTTT	CASSLREKTEAFF	NA	TRBV7-2	few	TRBJ1-1
TGCGCCAGCAGCCCCCTTCAGGGGAGTGGCGGGGAGCTGTTTTTT	CASSPLQGSGGELFF	NA	TRBV4-3	NA	TRBJ2-2
TGTGCCATCAGAGACTACGGGACATTAAGCACAGATACGCAGTATTTT	CAIRDYGTLSTDTQYF	NA	TRBV10-3	NA	TRBJ2-3
TGTGCCAGCAGCTTAGGGGCGGACAGGGTCAGAACGTTCTTC	CASSLGADRVRTFF	TRBD1	TRBV7-9	few	TRBJ2-1
TGTGCCAGCAGCTTAGTTCGGGGCAGTTCGAACACCGGGGAGCTGTTTTTT	CASSLVRGSSNTGELFF	NA	TRBV11-2	NA	TRBJ2-2
TGTGCCAGCAGTGAAGTCGTCGCGGGGACCTACAATGAGCAGTTCTTC	CASSEVVAGTYNEQFF	NA	TRBV6-1	few	TRBJ2-1
TGCAGTGCTAGAAAAGGGGGGTCTTATGACATATATTTT	CSARKGGSYDIYF	NA	TRBV20-1	NA	TRBJ1-3
TGTGCCAGCAGCCCGGACGGACGCAGGGTATTCTACGAGCAGTACTTC	CASSPDGRRVFYEQYF	NA	TRBV5-5	NA	TRBJ2-7
TGCAGTGCTGGACTAGCGGGGGAGGGCGAGCAGTACTTC	CSAGLAGEGEQYF	TRBD2	TRBV20-1	NA	TRBJ2-7
TGTGCCAGCTCATTCGGGACAGGGTTGAATGAGCAGTTCTTC	CASSFGTGLNEQFF	TRBD1	TRBV18	few	TRBJ2-1
TGTGCCAGCAGCTTAGAGAGGACGGCGAACTATGGCTACACCTTC	CASSLERTANYGYTF	NA	TRBV7-2	few	TRBJ1-2
TGCGCCAGCAGCTTGGCACCAGCGGGAGAGGAGACCCAGTACTTC	CASSLAPAGEETQYF	TRBD2	TRBV5-1	NA	TRBJ2-5
TGTGCCAGCAGTTACGATGCAGGGGGAGTCTACAATGAGCAGTTCTTC	CASSYDAGGVYNEQFF	TRBD1	TRBV6-5	once	TRBJ2-1
TGTGCCAGCAGTCTGCTAGCGGGGGCCTCCTACGAGCAGTACTTC	CASSLLAGASYEQYF	TRBD2	TRBV7-2	many	TRBJ2-7
TGTGCCAGCAGAAGCCAGGGGAACGGTGAAAAACTGTTTTTT	CASRSQGNGEKLFF	NA	TRBV6-1	few	TRBJ1-4
TGCAGCGTTATAAGATCGACTAACTATGGCTACACCTTC	CSVIRSTNYGYTF	NA	TRBV29-1	many	TRBJ1-2
TGTGCCAGCAGTTACTCGAAGGGACAGGTTTCCTACAATGAGCAGTTCTTC	CASSYSKGQVSYNEQFF	TRBD1	TRBV6-2/TRBV6-3	few	TRBJ2-1
TGCGCCAGCAGCTCACAGGGATACCAAGAGACCCAGTACTTC	CASSSQGYQETQYF	NA	TRBV5-1	many	TRBJ2-5
TGTGCCAGCAGTCACTCCCGAGAGTCCTCCTACGAGCAGTACTTC	CASSHSRESSYEQYF	NA	TRBV28	NA	TRBJ2-7
TGCAGTGTCCCAATTCTGAACACTGAAGCTTTCTTT	CSVPILNTEAFF	NA	TRBV20-1	few	TRBJ1-1
TGCGCCAGCAGTGAAGTGAGGGACAGCCTCTATTCATACTATGGCTACACCTTC	CASSEVRDSLYSYYGYTF	TRBD1	TRBV10-2	NA	TRBJ1-2
TGTGCCAGCAGCTTACCCTACGACAGGGCGCCTAACACTGAAGCTTTCTTT	CASSLPYDRAPNTEAFF	TRBD1	TRBV7-9	few	TRBJ1-1
TGTGCCAGTTCAAATTGGGCGAACACTGAAGCTTTCTTT	CASSNWANTEAFF	NA	TRBV19	NA	TRBJ1-1
TGTGCCAGCAGTTTGGCTTTAGGACAGGGGATTCCCTACGAGCAGTACTTC	CASSLALGQGIPYEQYF	TRBD1	TRBV28	NA	TRBJ2-7
TGTGCCAGCAGGCTGAACCGGGGCCCCGGGGAGCTGTTTTTT	CASRLNRGPGELFF	NA	TRBV7-2	once	TRBJ2-2
TGTGCCAGCAGCCCGACGGTGTTTGGATTGTCCCTCCACTTT	CASSPTVFGLSLHF	NA	TRBV7-2	NA	TRBJ1-6